This is a list of T cell receptor beta chains from one sample in a study of shared clonotypes between healthy human individuals. Produced via immunoSEQ multiplex PCR; TCRdb's table is partial and in-frame only. This table holds some 2.4 million clones, under 95% found once. Material for sequencing was naive CD4+ T cells from PBMCs. The receptors were sampled from a man younger than 35 in good health. Some clones in this sample may be carry-over from other donors' samples. CDR3s include the opening cysteine and the closing phenylalanine or tryptophan. A clone size is listed for some rows: how often the clone was seen (once, few, many), or a class if it is expanded.

j_call	clone_size	v_call	cdr3_aa
TRBJ1-1	-	TRBV10-3	CAITQGARTEAFF
TRBJ1-1	-	TRBV27	CASSLAGRNTEAFF
TRBJ2-1	once	TRBV11-2	CASSLESGRTVEQFF
TRBJ2-7	-	TRBV19	CATSRQGNPYEQYF
TRBJ2-3	-	TRBV5-1	CASSLGGPGTDTQYF
TRBJ2-2	-	TRBV6-5	CASSRHPNTGELFF
TRBJ1-1	-	TRBV28	CASSLWGDQNTEAFF
TRBJ1-2	-	TRBV30	CAWSVGGAGYTF
TRBJ2-5	-	TRBV13	CASSLGGGKETQYF
TRBJ2-5	-	TRBV6-1	CASSEAEVVVAGGTQYF
TRBJ2-7	-	TRBV11-2	CASSSYRDAGVYEQYF
TRBJ1-5	-	TRBV5-5	CASSLAGSANQPQHF
TRBJ2-1	-	TRBV27	CASSQRLEQFF
TRBJ2-7	-	TRBV5-1	CASSNSPLEQYF
TRBJ1-5	-	TRBV7-9	CASSTRDSPNQPQHF
TRBJ1-2	-	TRBV28	CASSLGPYGYTF
TRBJ2-7	-	TRBV7-3	CASSLSGDPIYEQYF
TRBJ2-3	-	TRBV5-8	CASSSNRDRYYPSTDTQYF
TRBJ2-7	-	TRBV7-3	CASSPGTDSYEQYF
TRBJ2-2	-	TRBV28	CAAGPRNLAGELFF
TRBJ1-1	-	TRBV5-1	CASRTPTGANSF
TRBJ2-7	once	TRBV7-7	CASSLAGGFGEQYF
TRBJ1-2	-	TRBV28	CASSFRRDRGGGWGYTF
TRBJ1-4	-	TRBV11-2	CASRSARDGEKLFF
TRBJ1-1	-	TRBV5-4	CASSPPDFRVGEAFF
TRBJ2-7	-	TRBV15	CATSIYGTVSYEQYF
TRBJ1-3	-	TRBV15	CATSRGGISGNTIYF
TRBJ2-1	-	TRBV10-2	CASSKTYNEQFF
TRBJ2-1	-	TRBV5-1	CASSLNGGGDNEQFF
TRBJ2-1	-	TRBV9	CASSDPKRESLREQFF
TRBJ1-3	once	TRBV5-4	CASSPGSPTPGNTIYF
TRBJ1-1	-	TRBV7-9	CASSLVGPVVTKAFSEAFF
TRBJ2-7	-	TRBV7-2	CASSLGAGGSYEQYF
TRBJ2-2	-	TRBV11-3	CASSRTTANTGELFF
TRBJ2-2	-	TRBV27	CASSSLTGELFF
TRBJ2-5	once	TRBV29-1	CSVLEGWETQYF
TRBJ1-2	-	TRBV5-4	CASSPARTGYNYGYTF
TRBJ1-2	-	TRBV25-1	CASSGGEGYTF
TRBJ2-5	-	TRBV29-1	CSARDTGGETQYF
TRBJ2-7	-	TRBV6-5	CASTRSTGVYEQYF
TRBJ1-4	-	TRBV6-5	CASSYRGPDEKLFF
TRBJ1-3	-	TRBV5-1	CASSPTGSGNTIYF
TRBJ2-7	-	TRBV7-6	CASSHPTSGPRGEQYF
TRBJ1-1	once	TRBV18	CASSPQGTDTEAFF
TRBJ2-7	once	TRBV5-6	CASSLEFSYEQYF
TRBJ1-1	once	TRBV7-3	CASSLTGEDTEAFF
TRBJ2-2	-	TRBV12-2	CASRLAGRPSVSGGELFF
TRBJ1-1	few	TRBV5-4	CASSLATGFTEAFF
TRBJ1-2	once	TRBV7-9	CASSSPGSAYGYTF
TRBJ1-4	once	TRBV28	CASSFWGSSTNEKLFF
TRBJ1-3	-	TRBV4-3	CASSQATSGNTIYF
TRBJ1-2	once	TRBV7-3	CASSTGPLQNVYGYTF
TRBJ2-3	-	TRBV7-3	CASSPGGSTDTQYF
TRBJ1-2	-	TRBV19	CASSISPRGYGYTF
TRBJ1-1	-	TRBV28	CASNSIGQNTEAFF